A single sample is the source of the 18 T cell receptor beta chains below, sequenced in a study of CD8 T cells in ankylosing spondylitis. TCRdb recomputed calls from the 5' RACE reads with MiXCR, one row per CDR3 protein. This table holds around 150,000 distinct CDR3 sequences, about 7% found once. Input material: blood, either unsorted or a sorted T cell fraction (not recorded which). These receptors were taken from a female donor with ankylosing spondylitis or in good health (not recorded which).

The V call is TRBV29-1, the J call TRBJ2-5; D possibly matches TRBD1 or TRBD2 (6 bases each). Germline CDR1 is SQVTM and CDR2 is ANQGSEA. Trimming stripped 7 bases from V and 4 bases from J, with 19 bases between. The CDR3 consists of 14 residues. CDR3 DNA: TGCAGCGCCGAGGACTCTCGGGGGCGAGAGACCCAGTACTTC. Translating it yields CSAEDSRGRETQYF. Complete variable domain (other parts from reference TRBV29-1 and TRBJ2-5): SAVISQKPSRDICQRGTSLTIQCQVDSQVTMMFWYRQQPGQSLTLIATANQGSEATYESGFVIDKFPISRPNLTFSTLTVSNMSPEDSSIYLCSAEDSRGRETQYFGPGTRLLVL.

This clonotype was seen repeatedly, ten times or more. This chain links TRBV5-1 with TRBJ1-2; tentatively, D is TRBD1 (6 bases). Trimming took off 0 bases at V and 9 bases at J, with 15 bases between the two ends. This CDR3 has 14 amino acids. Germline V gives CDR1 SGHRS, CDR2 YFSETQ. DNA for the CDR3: TGCGCCAGCAGCTTGGAAGGGGGGTTGGATCGCTACACCTTC. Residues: CASSLEGGLDRYTF.

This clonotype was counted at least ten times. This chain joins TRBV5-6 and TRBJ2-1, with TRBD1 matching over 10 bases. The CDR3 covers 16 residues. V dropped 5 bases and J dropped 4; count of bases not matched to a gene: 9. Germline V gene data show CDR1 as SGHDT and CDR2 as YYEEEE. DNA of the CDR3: TGTGCCAGCAGGAATTGGGGGGACAGGGGATACAATGAGCAGTTCTTC. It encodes CASRNWGDRGYNEQFF.

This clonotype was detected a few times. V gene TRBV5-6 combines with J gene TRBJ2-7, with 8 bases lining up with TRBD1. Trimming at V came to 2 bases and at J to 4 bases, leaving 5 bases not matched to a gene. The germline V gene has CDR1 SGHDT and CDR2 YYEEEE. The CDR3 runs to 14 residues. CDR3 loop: CASSFGQGRYEQYF. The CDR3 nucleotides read TGTGCCAGCAGCTTTGGACAGGGTCGGTACGAGCAGTACTTC.

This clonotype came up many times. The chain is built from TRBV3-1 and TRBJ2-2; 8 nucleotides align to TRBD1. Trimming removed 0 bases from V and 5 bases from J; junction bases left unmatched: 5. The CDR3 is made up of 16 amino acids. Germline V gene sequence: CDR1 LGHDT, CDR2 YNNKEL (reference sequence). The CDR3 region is CASSQEGQGATGELFF. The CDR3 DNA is TGTGCCAGCAGCCAAGAAGGGCAGGGGGCAACCGGGGAGCTGTTTTTT.

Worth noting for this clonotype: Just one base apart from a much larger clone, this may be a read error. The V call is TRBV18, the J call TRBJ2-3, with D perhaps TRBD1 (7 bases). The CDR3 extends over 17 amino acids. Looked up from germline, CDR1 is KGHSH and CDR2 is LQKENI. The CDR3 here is CVSSPRRGPDSTDTQYF. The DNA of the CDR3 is TGTGTCAGCTCACCACGGAGGGGGCCAGATAGCACAGATACGCAGTATTTT. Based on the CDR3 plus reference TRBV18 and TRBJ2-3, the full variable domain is NAGVMQNPRHLVRRRGQEARLRCSPMKGHSHVYWYRQLPEEGLKFMVYLQKENIIDESGMPKERFSAEFPKEGPSILRIQQVVRGDSAAYFCVSSPRRGPDSTDTQYFGPGTRLTVL.

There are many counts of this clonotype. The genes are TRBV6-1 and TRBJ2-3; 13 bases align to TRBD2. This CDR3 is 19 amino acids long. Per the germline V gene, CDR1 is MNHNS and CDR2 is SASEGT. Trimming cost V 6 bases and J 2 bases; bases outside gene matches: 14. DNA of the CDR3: TGTGCCAGCAGCCGGAGGGGACTAGCGGGGACCCCTTACACAGATACGCAGTATTTT. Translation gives CASSRRGLAGTPYTDTQYF.

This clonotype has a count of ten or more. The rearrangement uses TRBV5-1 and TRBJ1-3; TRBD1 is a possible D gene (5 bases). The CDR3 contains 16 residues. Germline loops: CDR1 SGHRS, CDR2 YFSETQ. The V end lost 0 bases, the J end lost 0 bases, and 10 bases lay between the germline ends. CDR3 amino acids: CASSLGGHISGNTIYF. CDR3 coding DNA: TGCGCCAGCAGCTTGGGGGGCCATATCTCTGGAAACACCATATATTTT.

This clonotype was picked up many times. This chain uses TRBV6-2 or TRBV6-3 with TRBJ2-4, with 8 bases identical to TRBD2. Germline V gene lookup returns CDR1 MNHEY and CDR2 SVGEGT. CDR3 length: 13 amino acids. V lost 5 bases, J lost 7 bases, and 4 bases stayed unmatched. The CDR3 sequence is CASSPGGANIQYF. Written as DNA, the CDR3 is TGTGCCAGCAGTCCGGGAGGGGCCAACATTCAGTACTTC.

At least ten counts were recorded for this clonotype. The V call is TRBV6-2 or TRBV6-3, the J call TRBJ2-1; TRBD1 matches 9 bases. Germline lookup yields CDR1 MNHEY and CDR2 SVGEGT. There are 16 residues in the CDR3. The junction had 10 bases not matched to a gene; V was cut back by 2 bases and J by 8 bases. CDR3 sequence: CASSYPSRDRVDEQFF. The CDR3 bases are TGTGCCAGCAGTTACCCGTCCCGGGACAGGGTTGATGAGCAGTTCTTC.

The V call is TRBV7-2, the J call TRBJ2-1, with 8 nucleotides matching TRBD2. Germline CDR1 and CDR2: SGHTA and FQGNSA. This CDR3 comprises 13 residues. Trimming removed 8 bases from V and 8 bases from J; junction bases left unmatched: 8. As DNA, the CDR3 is TGTGCCAGCGGACGCGGGAGGTCCTATGAGCAGTTCTTC. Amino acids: CASGRGRSYEQFF.

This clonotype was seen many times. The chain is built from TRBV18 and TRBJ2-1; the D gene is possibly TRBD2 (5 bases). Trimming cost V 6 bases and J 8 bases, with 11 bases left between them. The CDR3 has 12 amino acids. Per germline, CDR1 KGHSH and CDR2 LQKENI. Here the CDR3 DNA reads TGTGCCAGCTCTCAACTAGGTGATGAGCAGTTCTTC. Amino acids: CASSQLGDEQFF.

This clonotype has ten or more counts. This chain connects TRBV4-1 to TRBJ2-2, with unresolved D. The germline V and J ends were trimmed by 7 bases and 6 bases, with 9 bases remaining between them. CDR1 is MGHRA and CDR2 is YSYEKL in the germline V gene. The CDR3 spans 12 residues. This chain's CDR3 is CASTDRPGELFF. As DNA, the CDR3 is TGCGCCAGCACAGACCGCCCCGGGGAGCTGTTTTTT.

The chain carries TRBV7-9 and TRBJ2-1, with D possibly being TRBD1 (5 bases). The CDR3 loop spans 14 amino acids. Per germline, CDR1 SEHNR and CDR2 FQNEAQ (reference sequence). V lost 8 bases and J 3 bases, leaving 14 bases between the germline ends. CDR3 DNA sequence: TGTGCCAGCGGGCAGGGCTCTCACTACAATGAGCAGTTCTTC. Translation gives CASGQGSHYNEQFF.

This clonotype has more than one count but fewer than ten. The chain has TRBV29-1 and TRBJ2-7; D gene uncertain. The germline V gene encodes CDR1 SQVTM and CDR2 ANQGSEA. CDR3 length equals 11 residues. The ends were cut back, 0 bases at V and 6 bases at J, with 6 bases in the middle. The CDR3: CSVEEASEQYF. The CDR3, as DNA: TGCAGCGTTGAAGAGGCCTCCGAGCAGTACTTC.

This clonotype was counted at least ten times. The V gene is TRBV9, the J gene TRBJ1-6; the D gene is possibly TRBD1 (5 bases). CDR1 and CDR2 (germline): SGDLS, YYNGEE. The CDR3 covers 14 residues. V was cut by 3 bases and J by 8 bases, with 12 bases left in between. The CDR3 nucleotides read TGTGCCAGCAGCGGTGTGGGGGGGTATTCACCCCTCCACTTT. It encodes CASSGVGGYSPLHF.

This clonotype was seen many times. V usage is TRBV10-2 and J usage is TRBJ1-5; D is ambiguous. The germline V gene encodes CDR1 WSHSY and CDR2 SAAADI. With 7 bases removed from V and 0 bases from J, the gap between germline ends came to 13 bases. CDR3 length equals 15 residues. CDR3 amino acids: CASTPTPDSNQPQHF. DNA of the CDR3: TGCGCCAGCACCCCCACGCCGGATAGCAATCAGCCCCAGCATTTT.

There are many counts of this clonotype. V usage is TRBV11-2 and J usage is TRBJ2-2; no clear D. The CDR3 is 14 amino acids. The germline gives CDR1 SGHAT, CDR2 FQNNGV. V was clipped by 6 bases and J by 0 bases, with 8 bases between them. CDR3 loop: CASRVMANTGELFF. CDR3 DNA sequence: TGTGCCAGCAGGGTGATGGCGAACACCGGGGAGCTGTTTTTT.